The 25 T cell receptor beta chains below come from one sample, sequenced in a study of OX40 agonist ivuxolimab in advanced cancers. Only in-frame clones appear in the TCRdb table, and some are missing; sequencing was by immunoSEQ multiplex PCR. The sample lists roughly 19,000 clones; about 65% were seen once. Sequencing used CD4+ or CD8+ T cells sorted from blood, obtained in a trial of the OX40 agonist ivuxolimab. These TCRs come from an adult with an advanced solid tumor such as melanoma, head and neck, liver or kidney cancer.

The rearrangement links TRBV6-1 to TRBJ2-7, with D uncertain. This CDR3 comprises 14 residues. Germline V lookup: CDR1 MNHNS, CDR2 SASEGT. Trimming removed 6 bases at V and 0 bases at J, with 12 bases between. The CDR3 spells CASSPLGLSYEQYF. The CDR3 DNA follows: TGTGCCAGCAGCCCCTTAGGGCTCTCCTACGAGCAGTACTTC.

The chain recombines TRBV25-1 with TRBJ2-5; D possibly corresponds to TRBD1 (5 bases). Looked up from germline, CDR1 is MGHDK and CDR2 is SYGVNS. CDR3 length: 15 amino acids. The germline V and J ends were trimmed by 1 base and 1 base, with 10 bases remaining between them. CDR3 region: CASSEWGRLQETQYF. The CDR3 DNA follows: TGTGCCAGCAGTGAATGGGGCAGACTCCAAGAGACCCAGTACTTC. Looking up the rest from reference TRBV25-1 and TRBJ2-5 gives the full variable domain: EADIYQTPRYLVIGTGKKITLECSQTMGHDKMYWYQQDPGMELHLIHYSYGVNSTEKGDLSSESTVSRIRTEHFPLTLESARPSHTSQYLCASSEWGRLQETQYFGPGTRLLVL.

This chain links TRBV7-6 with TRBJ1-3; 10 bases line up with TRBD1. Germline trimming cut 5 bases from V and 2 bases from J; bases unmatched to any gene: 3. This CDR3 contains 15 residues. The germline V gene has CDR1 SGHVS and CDR2 FNYEAQ. The CDR3 region is CASSPGTGAGNTIYF. The CDR3 bases are TGTGCCAGCAGCCCCGGGACAGGGGCTGGAAACACCATATATTTT.

The V and J genes are TRBV7-9 and TRBJ2-3; no definite D call. The CDR3 runs 11 residues. The germline CDR1 and CDR2 sequences are SEHNR and FQNEAQ (reference sequence). V lost 5 bases to trimming and J lost 2 bases, with 2 bases between them. DNA of the CDR3: TGTGCCAGCAGCCTCACAGATACGCAGTATTTT. It is translated as CASSLTDTQYF.

V is TRBV11-1 and J is TRBJ1-1; D ambiguous. The germline CDR1 and CDR2 sequences are SGHAT and FQDESV (reference sequence). This CDR3 contains 13 residues. V lost 3 bases and J lost 1, with 6 bases in between. CDR3 region: CASSFRQNTEAFF. Here the CDR3 DNA reads TGTGCCAGCAGCTTTCGGCAGAACACTGAAGCTTTCTTT.

This clone was picked up a small number of times. The J gene is TRBJ2-7, the V gene TRBV7-9; weak D call: TRBD1 (5 bases). Germline V gene lookup returns CDR1 SEHNR and CDR2 FQNEAQ (reference sequence). This CDR3 has 14 amino acids. V shed 4 bases and J shed 0 bases, with 10 bases lying between them. The CDR3 loop is CASSSRDSSYEQYF. The CDR3 DNA sequence: TGTGCCAGCAGCTCCAGGGATAGCTCCTACGAGCAGTACTTC.

The chain recombines TRBV27 with TRBJ2-1; 9 bases map to TRBD1. This CDR3 is built from 15 residues. V lost 7 bases, J lost 6 bases, and 10 bases stayed unmatched. Germline V gene data show CDR1 as MNHEY and CDR2 as SMNVEV (reference sequence). The CDR3 DNA reads as TGTGCCAGCACCCCCTCCGGGACAGGGACCAATGAGCAGTTCTTC. As protein: CASTPSGTGTNEQFF.

This chain uses TRBV30 with TRBJ2-5, with 9 nucleotides matching TRBD2. Germline loops: CDR1 GTSNPN, CDR2 SVGIG (reference sequence). The junction had 7 bases not matched to a gene; V was cut back by 7 bases and J by 4 bases. The CDR3 has 13 amino acids. In nucleotides, the CDR3 is TGTGCCTCGAAGGTAGCGGGGGCAGAGACCCAGTACTTC. Amino acids: CASKVAGAETQYF.

This CDR3 reads CASSPPGVETQYF. The CDR3 DNA reads TGTGCCAGCAGCCCCCCAGGGGTAGAGACCCAGTACTTC. This chain uses TRBV11-1 with TRBJ2-5, with D possibly being TRBD1 (6 bases). V lost 5 bases and J 4 bases, leaving 11 bases between the germline ends. Germline CDR1 and CDR2: SGHAT and FQDESV (reference sequence). CDR3 size: 13 residues. Together with reference TRBV11-1 and TRBJ2-5, the CDR3 gives the full variable domain: EAEVAQSPRYKITEKSQAVAFWCDPISGHATLYWYRQILGQGPELLVQFQDESVVDDSQLPKDRFSAERLKGVDSTLKIQPAELGDSAMYLCASSPPGVETQYFGPGTRLLVL.

The genes are TRBV5-4 and TRBJ1-1, with 8 bases that match TRBD1. V shed 4 bases, J shed 1 base, and the junction held 3 bases outside the gene matches. Per the germline V gene, CDR1 is SGHNT and CDR2 is YYREEE (reference sequence). The CDR3 runs 14 residues. The CDR3 here is CASSQQGGNTEAFF. CDR3 nucleotide sequence: TGTGCCAGCAGCCAACAGGGGGGGAACACTGAAGCTTTCTTT.

The J gene is TRBJ2-1, the V gene TRBV6-1; the match to TRBD2 covers 9 bases. The CDR3 is 15 amino acids. V lost 6 bases and J lost 8; bases outside the gene matches: 11. CDR1 is MNHNS, CDR2 SASEGT, per germline. The DNA of the CDR3 is TGTGCCAGCAGGAGAAGCGGGGGGCCCGCGGATGAGCAGTTCTTC. This gives the protein CASRRSGGPADEQFF.

The chain couples TRBV6-1 to TRBJ2-3; tentative D call: TRBD2 (6 bases). CDR1 is MNHNS, CDR2 SASEGT, per germline. The V end was cut by 8 bases, the J end by 5 bases, with 14 bases between. The CDR3 length is 13 residues. This chain's CDR3 is CASGAWGGDTQYF. CDR3 coding DNA: TGTGCCAGCGGTGCCTGGGGAGGAGATACGCAGTATTTT.

The J gene is TRBJ1-5, the V gene TRBV6-5; D gene unclear. Trimming removed 1 base from V and 7 bases from J, with 8 bases in between. CDR3 length: 13 residues. CDR1 MNHEY and CDR2 SVGAGI come from the germline V gene. The CDR3 nucleotides read TGTGCCAGCAGTTACTTACGGGGACAGCCCCAGCATTTT. The encoded protein is CASSYLRGQPQHF.

The chain joins TRBV7-9 to TRBJ1-3; 7 nucleotides agree with TRBD1. The V segment lost 4 bases and the J segment 7 bases; nucleotides outside the gene matches: 13. Looked up from germline, CDR1 is SEHNR and CDR2 is FQNEAQ (reference sequence). The CDR3 contains 16 residues. The CDR3 sequence: CASSSGQAQFRNTIYF. In DNA form, the CDR3 reads TGTGCCAGCAGCTCCGGACAGGCCCAATTCCGGAACACCATATATTTT.

This clone is categorized as medium-sized. The rearrangement links TRBV7-8 to TRBJ1-2; D gene ambiguous. Trimming removed 1 base at V and 5 bases at J, with 14 bases between. This CDR3 region has 15 residues. Germline V lookup: CDR1 SGHVS, CDR2 FQNEAQ. In nucleotides, the CDR3 is TGTGCCAGCAGCTTAGAGCGTTATGTTACGTATGGCTACACCTTC. Translated, it gives CASSLERYVTYGYTF. Full variable domain (remainder filled in from reference TRBV7-8 and TRBJ1-2): GAGVSQSPRYKVAKRGQDVALRCDPISGHVSLFWYQQALGQGPEFLTYFQNEAQLDKSGLPSDRFFAERPEGSVSTLKIQRTQQEDSAVYLCASSLERYVTYGYTFGSGTRLTVV.

This clone was counted between two and nine times. V and J are TRBV11-3 and TRBJ2-7; 9 positions agree with TRBD1. CDR1 and CDR2 (germline): SGHNT, YENEEA. The CDR3 contains 14 residues. J lost 0 bases, V lost 5 bases, and 2 bases had no gene match. In DNA form, the CDR3 reads TGTGCCAGCAGCCCGACAGGGGGCTCCTACGAGCAGTACTTC. It codes for CASSPTGGSYEQYF.

The chain employs TRBV5-8 and TRBJ1-1; 8 positions match TRBD1. The CDR3 consists of 11 residues. The germline CDR1 and CDR2 sequences are SGHTS and YDEGEE. With V trimmed by 0 bases and J by 11 bases, 0 bases remained unmatched. This chain's CDR3 is CASSLDRGAFF. CDR3 nucleotides: TGTGCCAGCAGCTTGGACAGGGGGGCTTTCTTT.

The genes are TRBV28 and TRBJ1-2; TRBD1 might be the D (6 bases). Germline V gives CDR1 MDHEN, CDR2 SYDVKM. V shed 1 base and J shed 4 bases, with 13 bases lying between them. The CDR3 totals 15 residues. The CDR3 sequence: CASSLFNEGGYGYTF. The CDR3, as DNA: TGTGCCAGCAGTTTATTTAACGAGGGGGGCTATGGCTACACCTTC.

As for this clone: One junction end disagrees with the germline gene, perhaps due to a read error. The chain is built from TRBV5-1 and TRBJ2-7; 9 bases line up with TRBD1. The length of the CDR3 is 14 residues. CDR1 is SGHRS, CDR2 YFSETQ, per germline. Here the CDR3 reads CATSQGAGSYEQCF. In nucleotides, the CDR3 is TGCGCCACTTCACAGGGGGCCGGCTCCTACGAGCAGTGCTTC.

This clone was seen more than once but under ten times. This chain uses TRBV7-6 with TRBJ2-5; TRBD2 is a possible D gene (6 bases). This CDR3 is built from 16 residues. Trimming pared 5 bases from V and 5 bases from J, leaving 21 bases between. The V gene's germline CDR1 is SGHVS and CDR2 FNYEAQ. The CDR3 DNA reads TGTGCCAGCAGCGCCCCTCCCGCGGGGCGGTGGGAGACCCAGTACTTC. It encodes CASSAPPAGRWETQYF.

This sequence joins TRBV7-6 and TRBJ2-1, with 9 bases aligning to TRBD2. CDR1 is SGHVS and CDR2 is FNYEAQ in the germline V gene. The CDR3 runs to 15 residues. Losses at the gene ends were 5 bases for V and 5 bases for J; bases not matched to a gene: 7. The CDR3 is CASSPSGGTDNEQFF. The CDR3 DNA reads TGTGCCAGCAGCCCCAGCGGGGGGACGGACAATGAGCAGTTCTTC.

The gene calls are TRBV7-6 and TRBJ2-5; D is ambiguous. Per the germline V gene, CDR1 is SGHVS and CDR2 is FNYEAQ. V lost 5 bases to trimming and J lost 7 bases, with 14 bases between them. This CDR3 spans 13 amino acids. The CDR3 loop is CASSGRTGGTQYF. For the CDR3, the DNA is TGTGCCAGCAGCGGGCGGACGGGCGGGACCCAGTACTTC.

For this clone: One end of the junction fails to match germline, which may point to a read error. The chain couples TRBV7-7 to TRBJ1-3; 11 positions agree with TRBD1. This CDR3 has 15 amino acids. Per the germline V gene, CDR1 is SSHAT and CDR2 is FNYEAQ (reference sequence). CDR3 protein: CASSLDRGLGNTIYF. In DNA form, the CDR3 reads TGTGCTAGCAGCTTGGACAGGGGGCTTGGAAACACCATATATTTT.

This clone was observed many times. The chain carries TRBV23-1 and TRBJ2-5; unclear D gene. TRBV23-1 is sorted into the ORF group, with uncertain function. This CDR3 spans 14 amino acids. V shed 0 bases and J shed 3 bases, with 8 bases lying between them. The CDR3 is CASSQSSREETQYF. In DNA form, the CDR3 reads TGCGCCAGCAGTCAATCTTCCCGGGAAGAGACCCAGTACTTC.

CDR3 in DNA: TGTGCCAGCAGCTTGGGGACGGCCAGCTCTGGAAACACCATATATTTT. It translates to CASSLGTASSGNTIYF. This chain joins TRBV5-4 and TRBJ1-3; D is uncertain. Germline lookup yields CDR1 SGHNT and CDR2 YYREEE (reference sequence). The CDR3 contains 16 residues. V was pared by 0 bases and J by 0 bases, with 10 bases between.